These 16 T cell receptor beta chains were all obtained from the same sample, sequenced in a study of Graves' ophthalmopathy and Graves' hyperthyroidism. Investigators amplified TCR beta CDR3 regions from RNA transcripts. An initial RT-PCR round employing HTBI primers preceded a second-round multiplex PCR. TCRdb ran MiXCR on the multiplex PCR reads and lists one entry per CDR3 protein. The table lists some 200,000 distinct CDR3 sequences, approximately 29% of them singletons. Material: peripheral blood. The receptor set was obtained from a man aged 50 or older with Graves' ophthalmopathy.

This clonotype has a count of ten or more. The chain links TRBV13 to TRBJ2-5, with unresolved D. The ends were cut back, 2 bases at V and 2 bases at J, with 9 bases in the middle. This CDR3 comprises 14 residues. Germline lookup yields CDR1 PRHDT and CDR2 FYEKMQ (reference sequence). CDR3 sequence: CASSLFGRQETQYF. For the CDR3, the DNA is TGTGCCAGCAGCTTATTCGGAAGGCAAGAGACCCAGTACTTC. Full variable domain (rest looked up from reference TRBV13 and TRBJ2-5): AAGVIQSPRHLIKEKRETATLKCYPIPRHDTVYWYQQGPGQDPQFLISFYEKMQSDKGSIPDRFSAQQFSDYHSELNMSSLELGDSALYFCASSLFGRQETQYFGPGTRLLVL.

This clonotype was seen repeatedly, ten times or more. V gene TRBV7-9 combines with J gene TRBJ1-1; D perhaps matches TRBD1 (5 bases). The CDR3 contains 13 residues. Germline loops: CDR1 SEHNR, CDR2 FQNEAQ (reference sequence). The ends were cut back, 4 bases at V and 6 bases at J, with 12 bases in the middle. CDR3 DNA: TGTGCCAGCAGCTCAACATTAGGGGCTGAAGCTTTCTTT. Encoded protein: CASSSTLGAEAFF.

A few counts support this clonotype. The V and J genes are TRBV28 and TRBJ2-7; D is tentatively TRBD1 or TRBD2 (5 bases each). Trimming took off 7 bases at V and 3 bases at J, with 10 bases between the two ends. The CDR3 runs 12 residues. From germline, CDR1 is MDHEN and CDR2 SYDVKM. The CDR3: CASTRDHYEQYF. DNA of the CDR3: TGTGCCAGCACCAGGGACCACTACGAGCAGTACTTC.

This chain joins TRBV28 and TRBJ2-5, with D unclear. The V gene lost 2 bases and the J gene lost 5 bases, with 9 bases spanning the gap. The CDR3 extends over 13 amino acids. Germline loops: CDR1 MDHEN, CDR2 SYDVKM. This CDR3 is CASSLPSRETQYF. As DNA, the CDR3 is TGTGCCAGCAGTTTACCTAGTCGCGAGACCCAGTACTTC.

This clonotype was detected many times. This sequence joins TRBV19 and TRBJ2-2; no reliable D call. The V end lost 5 bases, the J end lost 3 bases, and 7 bases lay between the germline ends. Per germline, CDR1 LNHDA and CDR2 SQIVND (reference sequence). The CDR3 consists of 13 residues. The CDR3 reads CASSPPYTGELFF. CDR3 DNA: TGTGCCAGTAGTCCTCCTTACACCGGGGAGCTGTTTTTT.

The sample holds one count of this clonotype. This sequence joins TRBV7-6 and TRBJ2-7; TRBD2 matches 13 bases. Germline V gene data show CDR1 as SGHVS and CDR2 as FNYEAQ. V trimming: 0 bases; J trimming: 8 bases; junction bases outside the gene matches: 7. There are 16 residues in the CDR3. As DNA, the CDR3 is TGTGCCAGCAGCTTAGCGTTCACCGGGACTAGCGGGAAGCAGTACTTC. It translates to CASSLAFTGTSGKQYF.

This clonotype was detected ten times or more. This rearrangement joins TRBV30 to TRBJ1-1; TRBD1 matches 9 bases. The ends lost 2 bases at V and 7 bases at J; junction bases unmatched: 2. The CDR3 covers 12 residues. CDR1 GTSNPN and CDR2 SVGIG come from the germline V gene (reference sequence). CDR3 DNA: TGTGCCTGGAGTATGGGACAGGGTGAAGCTTTCTTT. It is translated as CAWSMGQGEAFF.

The V and J genes are TRBV7-4 and TRBJ2-7; D possibly uses TRBD1 or TRBD2 (5 bases each). Trimming took 6 bases from V and 4 from J, leaving 19 bases between them. CDR1 is SGHVT and CDR2 is SQSDAQ in the germline V gene. The CDR3 is 15 residues long. The CDR3 nucleotides read TGTGCCAGCAGTTACTCGAGGGACGGCGGGTACGAGCAGTACTTC. Its translation is CASSYSRDGGYEQYF. The complete variable domain, with remaining parts taken from reference TRBV7-4 and TRBJ2-7, reads GAGVSQSPRYKVAKRGRDVALRCDSISGHVTLYWYRQTLGQGSEVLTYSQSDAQRDKSGRPSGRFSAERPERSVSTLKIQRTEQGDSAVYLCASSYSRDGGYEQYFGPGTRLTVT.

This clonotype was seen a handful of times. This sequence joins TRBV12-3 or TRBV12-4 and TRBJ1-2; 7 bases align to TRBD1. Trimming took 1 base from V and 1 from J; bases not matched to a gene: 3. CDR3 length: 15 amino acids. CDR3 protein: CASSLEQGINYGYTF. The CDR3 nucleotides read TGTGCCAGCAGTTTAGAACAGGGGATTAACTATGGCTACACCTTC.

This chain uses TRBV7-2 with TRBJ2-7; a possible D gene is TRBD2 (5 bases). The CDR3 is 13 residues long. Germline V lookup: CDR1 SGHTA, CDR2 FQGNSA. Trimming shortened V by 3 bases and J by 10 bases, and 16 bases separated the two germline ends. DNA for the CDR3: TGTGCCAGCAGCTTTCAACCAGAGGGCGCTCAGTACTTC. Translation: CASSFQPEGAQYF.

This rearrangement joins TRBV28 to TRBJ1-2; D not certain. Per germline, CDR1 MDHEN and CDR2 SYDVKM. The CDR3 covers 13 residues. The V end lost 5 bases, the J end lost 6 bases, and 13 bases lay between the germline ends. DNA of the CDR3: TGTGCCAGCAGTAACTCACGGGGAGATGGCTACACCTTC. Its protein product is CASSNSRGDGYTF.

V usage is TRBV19 and J usage is TRBJ1-1, with D uncertain. Per the germline V gene, CDR1 is LNHDA and CDR2 is SQIVND (reference sequence). The CDR3 sequence is 14 residues long. V lost 3 bases and J lost 1, with 9 bases in between. In nucleotides, the CDR3 is TGTGCCAGTAGTATTGGGAGGCAGAACACTGAAGCTTTCTTT. It is translated as CASSIGRQNTEAFF.

V usage is TRBV6-2 or TRBV6-3 and J usage is TRBJ1-3; D remains unclear. The CDR3 length is 17 residues. V was shortened by 0 bases and J by 0 bases, with 12 bases between the two germline ends. Germline values: CDR1 MNHEY, CDR2 SVGEGT. In DNA form, the CDR3 reads TGTGCCAGCAGTTACTCTGAGGACCTCCGCTCTGGAAACACCATATATTTT. Encoded protein: CASSYSEDLRSGNTIYF.

This clonotype was recorded many times. V gene TRBV28 combines with J gene TRBJ1-2, with 8 bases fitting TRBD1. The V gene's germline CDR1 is MDHEN and CDR2 SYDVKM. V lost 5 bases to trimming and J lost 4 bases; unmatched junction nucleotides: 3. CDR3 length equals 13 residues. This chain's CDR3 is CASSVQGAYGYTF. The CDR3 DNA follows: TGTGCCAGCAGTGTTCAGGGGGCCTATGGCTACACCTTC.

This clonotype was observed at least ten times. J is TRBJ2-5 and V is TRBV27; no clear D. Germline CDR1 is MNHEY and CDR2 is SMNVEV (reference sequence). V shed 3 bases and J shed 4 bases, with 9 bases lying between them. The CDR3 has 13 amino acids. The CDR3 loop reads CASSLSQIETQYF. DNA for the CDR3: TGTGCCAGCAGTTTGTCACAGATAGAGACCCAGTACTTC.

This clonotype came up many times. The rearrangement links TRBV7-2 to TRBJ2-7, with TRBD2 matching over 10 bases. V lost 3 bases and J lost 4; bases outside the gene matches: 6. Germline CDR1 is SGHTA and CDR2 is FQGNSA. This CDR3 comprises 15 residues. The CDR3 loop is CASSLIAGGSYEQYF. Written as DNA, the CDR3 is TGTGCCAGCAGCTTGATAGCGGGAGGATCGTACGAGCAGTACTTC.